The TCR beta chain under discussion was sequenced for a study of blood T cell repertoires in COVID-19. Study-level background: Collection of acute and convalescent COVID-19 samples took place in the United States, Italy and Spain. Sample material is recorded as cDNA or gDNA derived from T cells, B-cell-depleted T cells, or PBMCs.

This clone was detected only once. As originally analysed: Reference gene primer amplification gave estimated nucleated cell counts. Sequenced by immunoSEQ multiplex PCR; TCRdb stores in-frame clones only, minus some. The V and J calls and clone size come from that table; D and trimming were worked out from the DNA. The sample contains roughly 150,000 clones, roughly 84% of which appear only once. CDR1 is SGHAT and CDR2 is FQNNGV in the germline V gene. Trimming removed 2 bases from V and 3 bases from J, with 8 bases in between. The CDR3 runs to 13 residues. V is TRBV11-2 and J is TRBJ2-7; no firm D call. The sequence derives from a human donor in a cohort sampled during active COVID-19. The material sequenced was peripheral blood. The CDR3 spells CASSLLWSYEQYV. The CDR3 DNA sequence: TGTGCCAGCAGCTTACTGTGGAGCTACGAGCAGTACGTC.